This TCR beta chain was retrieved from a study of T-cell memory formation after mild COVID-19. Study conclusions and caveats: Clones contracting across day 15 to 85 had a balanced CD4/CD8 profile; later expanding clones leaned CD4+. CD8+ contracting clones occupied EMRA, while CD4+ ones occupied mainly CM and EM. There was no confirmation that second-wave clones peaking on day 37 were SARS-CoV-2 specific. The pre-infection memory compartment contained some responding clones, suggesting cross-reactive memory joined.

TCRdb re-called the 5' RACE reads through MiXCR, storing one row per CDR3 protein. The sample consists of 80,000 to 90,000 distinct CDR3 sequences, around a quarter of them appearing once. In regard to this clonotype: Its antigen remains unknown.

CDR3 size: 15 residues. V shed 4 bases and J 5 bases; nucleotides not matched to a gene: 8. In germline, CDR1 is SGHRS, CDR2 YFSETQ. V is TRBV5-1 and J is TRBJ2-1; 8 bases are shared with TRBD2. The clonotype was recovered from a man aged 18 to 29 who had mild COVID-19 (a few samples of this study predate the infection). Cell type and time point are not known. Material for sequencing was PBMCs or a T cell subset sorted from them (not recorded which). The CDR3 here is CASSALGGGNNEQFF. DNA for the CDR3: TGCGCCAGCAGCGCCCTCGGGGGGGGAAACAATGAGCAGTTCTTC.